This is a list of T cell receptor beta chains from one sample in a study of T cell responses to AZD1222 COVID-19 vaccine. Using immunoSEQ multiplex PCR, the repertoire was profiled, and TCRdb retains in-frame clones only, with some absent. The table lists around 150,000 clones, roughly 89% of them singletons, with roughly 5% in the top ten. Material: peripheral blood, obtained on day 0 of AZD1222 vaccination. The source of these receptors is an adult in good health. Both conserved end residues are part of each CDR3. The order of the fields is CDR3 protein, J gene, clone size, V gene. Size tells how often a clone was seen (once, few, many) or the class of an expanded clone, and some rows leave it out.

CASSTVYRSNQPQHF,TRBJ1-5,once,TRBV19
CASRPTPDGPYGYTF,TRBJ1-2,NA,TRBV5-1
CASSLEGGLGQPQHF,TRBJ1-5,NA,TRBV5-1
CASSPLRFNTEAFF,TRBJ1-1,NA,TRBV28
CASSPRRDRNTEAFF,TRBJ1-1,NA,TRBV18
CASSRTGGANYGYTF,TRBJ1-2,NA,TRBV5-1
CASSLAGFAEQFF,TRBJ2-1,NA,TRBV28
CASSLGDRSYGYTF,TRBJ1-2,NA,TRBV5-1
CATMGRDQPNEQFF,TRBJ2-1,NA,TRBV28
CASSSGGGYGYTF,TRBJ1-2,once,TRBV28
CASRNLEKLFF,TRBJ1-4,NA,TRBV6-5
CASSSLRWTDGNTIYF,TRBJ1-3,NA,TRBV27
CASTLGTQETQYF,TRBJ2-5,NA,TRBV28
CASSSGQGLTIYQPQHF,TRBJ1-5,NA,TRBV28
CASSVGDTQYF,TRBJ2-3,NA,TRBV7-2
CASSENRLGPGNTIYF,TRBJ1-3,few,TRBV2
CASSSGVSDEKLFF,TRBJ1-4,NA,TRBV9
CASSFQQGLSSYNSPLHF,TRBJ1-6,NA,TRBV27
CASSPRIALYNEQFF,TRBJ2-1,NA,TRBV27
CASSQAGVSTDTQYF,TRBJ2-3,NA,TRBV11-2
CASSHGQGVEAFF,TRBJ1-1,NA,TRBV3-1/TRBV3-2
CASSQEGGTEAFF,TRBJ1-1,NA,TRBV7-6
CAWSPGAGGYTF,TRBJ1-2,NA,TRBV30
CASNAGVHEQYF,TRBJ2-7,NA,TRBV28
CASHSRFFPGQTFLPLHF,TRBJ1-6,NA,TRBV28
CASRDRDGYEQYF,TRBJ2-7,NA,TRBV28
CASFGPLRDNLGEQFF,TRBJ2-1,NA,TRBV19
CASSITGRGPDTQYF,TRBJ2-3,NA,TRBV19
CASSIWDRPDYGYTF,TRBJ1-2,NA,TRBV19